Listed below are T cell receptor beta chains from one sample, sequenced in a study of Graves' ophthalmopathy and Graves' hyperthyroidism. TCRdb reprocessed the multiplex PCR reads with MiXCR, giving one entry per CDR3 protein. Altogether about 210,000 distinct CDR3 sequences are present, roughly 27% being singletons, with the ten largest covering approximately 9.6%. Sequenced input: peripheral blood. The origin of the receptors is a man aged 45 to 65 with Graves' ophthalmopathy. Each CDR3 is given with its conserved first and last residue. A D gene is named only where the DNA matches it firmly. For some rows the clone size is stated as once, few or many, or as a class when expanded; others skip it.

>few|-|TRBJ1-1|TRBV6-1|11
CASSELGEAFF
TGTGCCAGCAGTGAATTAGGTGAAGCTTTCTTT
>many|TRBD1|TRBJ2-5|TRBV20-1|14
CSATRDSNKETQYF
TGCAGTGCTACCCGGGACAGCAATAAAGAGACCCAGTACTTC
>many|-|TRBJ2-5|TRBV27|15
CASSFTTGPQETQYF
TGTGCCAGCAGTTTCACCACGGGCCCACAAGAGACCCAGTACTTC
>-|-|TRBJ2-5|TRBV7-8|14
CASSLGGGLETQYF
TGTGCCAGCAGCTTAGGGGGGGGGCTGGAGACCCAGTACTTC
>-|-|TRBJ2-5|TRBV6-5|13
CASSYGGYETQYF
TGTGCCAGCAGTTACGGGGGTTACGAGACCCAGTACTTC
>-|-|TRBJ2-7|TRBV28|15
CASSLDPGKAYEQYF
TGTGCCAGCAGCCTGGACCCTGGGAAAGCCTACGAGCAGTACTTC
>many|-|TRBJ2-7|TRBV19|14
CASSIAGGSYEQYF
TGTGCCAGTAGTATAGCCGGGGGCTCCTACGAGCAGTACTTC
>many|-|TRBJ2-6|TRBV25-1|12
CASSEAPDVLTF
TGTGCCAGCAGTGAAGCGCCGGACGTCCTGACTTTC
>-|TRBD1|TRBJ2-5|TRBV7-2|13
CASSPGQGTVQYF
TGTGCCAGCAGCCCTGGACAGGGAACGGTGCAGTACTTC
>-|-|TRBJ2-2|TRBV7-3|15
CASSHADLNTGELFF
TGTGCCAGCAGCCACGCAGACTTGAACACCGGGGAGCTGTTTTTT
>many|-|TRBJ1-5|TRBV12-3/TRBV12-4|15
CASSSLGAGSQPQHF
TGTGCCAGCAGCTCCCTTGGGGCGGGGAGTCAGCCCCAGCATTTT
>-|-|TRBJ1-2|TRBV6-1|11
CASSEGTGYTF
TGTGCCAGCAGTGAAGGGACGGGCTACACCTTC
>many|-|TRBJ2-4|TRBV6-1|15
CASSDPGQGLNIQYF
TGTGCCAGCAGTGACCCGGGGCAGGGGCTAAACATTCAGTACTTC
>few|-|TRBJ2-7|TRBV28|14
CASSPTGRRYEQYF
TGTGCCAGCAGTCCGACGGGACGGCGCTACGAGCAGTACTTC
>many|-|TRBJ2-5|TRBV5-1|14
CASSSGRGQETQYF
TGCGCCAGCAGCTCGGGACGGGGACAAGAGACCCAGTACTTC
>many|-|TRBJ2-3|TRBV29-1|15
CSVQLASPPADTQYF
TGCAGCGTGCAACTAGCCTCCCCCCCCGCAGATACGCAGTATTTT
>many|TRBD2|TRBJ2-7|TRBV6-6|15
CASSSVAGGSYEQYF
TGTGCCAGCAGTTCAGTAGCGGGAGGGTCCTACGAGCAGTACTTC
>many|TRBD1|TRBJ1-5|TRBV6-2/TRBV6-3|15
CASRKQGTVNQPQHF
TGTGCCAGCCGCAAACAGGGGACCGTGAATCAGCCCCAGCATTTT
>many|-|TRBJ1-3|TRBV30|15
CAWSWKQGFGNTIYF
TGTGCCTGGAGTTGGAAACAGGGATTCGGAAACACCATATATTTT
>-|-|TRBJ1-6|TRBV7-3|14
CASSLRGYNSPLHF
TGTGCCAGCAGCTTAAGAGGGTACAATTCACCCCTCCACTTT
>many|-|TRBJ1-5|TRBV28|11
CASSLNQLQHF
TGTGCCAGCAGCCTCAACCAGCTCCAGCATTTT
>many|TRBD1|TRBJ2-2|TRBV9|17
CASSVEEGTVRAGELFF
TGTGCCAGCAGCGTAGAGGAAGGGACAGTCAGAGCCGGGGAGCTGTTTTTT
>many|-|TRBJ1-5|TRBV7-2|16
CASSLGIYGSNQPQHF
TGTGCCAGCAGCTTAGGTATCTATGGGAGCAATCAGCCCCAGCATTTT
>many|-|TRBJ2-2|TRBV14|17
CASSQEAVSSLTGELFF
TGTGCCAGCAGCCAAGAGGCAGTATCTTCTCTTACCGGGGAGCTGTTTTTT
>many|-|TRBJ1-1|TRBV7-2|14
CASSLTWTVTEAFF
TGTGCCAGCAGCCTAACCTGGACAGTCACTGAAGCTTTCTTT
>many|TRBD2|TRBJ2-5|TRBV9|13
CASSVASGGPQYF
TGTGCCAGCAGCGTAGCTAGCGGGGGGCCCCAGTACTTC
>-|TRBD1|TRBJ2-4|TRBV28|12
CATEDRANIQYF
TGTGCCACTGAGGACAGGGCCAACATTCAGTACTTC
>few|-|TRBJ2-7|TRBV6-1|13
CASSEAGFYEQYF
TGTGCCAGCAGTGAAGCGGGTTTCTACGAGCAGTACTTC
>many|-|TRBJ2-7|TRBV10-1|13
CASSESTGGEQYF
TGCGCCAGCAGTGAGTCAACAGGCGGAGAGCAGTACTTC
>many|-|TRBJ1-2|TRBV14|16
CASSQDLDPSGNGYTF
TGTGCCAGCAGCCAAGATCTGGACCCCTCGGGCAATGGCTACACCTTC
>many|TRBD2|TRBJ2-7|TRBV7-9|16
CASSPEETSEPYEQYF
TGTGCCAGCAGCCCGGAAGAGACTAGCGAACCCTACGAGCAGTACTTC
>many|-|TRBJ2-4|TRBV11-2|11
CASSLGNIQYF
TGTGCCAGCAGCTTAGGGAACATTCAGTACTTC